The subject of this entry is one T cell receptor beta chain. Its matching antigen is unknown. The sample is drawn from a study of OX40 agonist ivuxolimab in advanced cancers. Study context: Clinicians treated patients with ivuxolimab, an agonistic anti-OX40 (CD134) antibody. The study gave patients intravenous ivuxolimab at 0.01 to 10 mg/kg every 2 weeks. Males comprised 82.7% of the group, whose mean age was around 62 years (range 23 to 79).

Germline CDR1 LNHDA, CDR2 SQIVND (reference sequence). The CDR3 length is 15 residues. With 1 base removed from V and 1 base from J, the gap between germline ends came to 11 bases. Profiled with immunoSEQ multiplex PCR; TCRdb holds only in-frame clones, not every one. The table lists 50,000 to 75,000 clones, roughly 90% of them singletons. Overall study results and limits: Nonresponders included some who also had low normalized T-cell clonal expansion.

This sequence was found in an adult with an advanced solid tumor such as melanoma, head and neck, liver or kidney cancer. J is TRBJ2-7 and V is TRBV19; D is ambiguous. The source material was CD4+ or CD8+ T cells sorted from blood, sampled in a trial of the OX40 agonist ivuxolimab. CDR3 nucleotides: TGTGCCAGTAGTATAGTGGGCAGGAGTTCCTACGAGCAGTACTTC. This translates into CASSIVGRSSYEQYF.